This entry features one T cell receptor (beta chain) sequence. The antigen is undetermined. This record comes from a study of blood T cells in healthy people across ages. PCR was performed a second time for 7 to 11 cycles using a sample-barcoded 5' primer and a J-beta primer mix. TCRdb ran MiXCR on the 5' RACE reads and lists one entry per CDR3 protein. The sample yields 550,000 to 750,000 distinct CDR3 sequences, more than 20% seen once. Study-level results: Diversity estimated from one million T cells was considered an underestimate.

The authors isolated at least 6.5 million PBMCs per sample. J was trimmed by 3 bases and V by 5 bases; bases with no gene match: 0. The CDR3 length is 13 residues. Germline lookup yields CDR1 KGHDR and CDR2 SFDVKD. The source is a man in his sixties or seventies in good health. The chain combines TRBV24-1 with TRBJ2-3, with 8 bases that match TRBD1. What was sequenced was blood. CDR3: CATSGQGTDTQYF. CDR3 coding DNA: TGTGCCACCAGTGGACAGGGGACAGATACGCAGTATTTT.